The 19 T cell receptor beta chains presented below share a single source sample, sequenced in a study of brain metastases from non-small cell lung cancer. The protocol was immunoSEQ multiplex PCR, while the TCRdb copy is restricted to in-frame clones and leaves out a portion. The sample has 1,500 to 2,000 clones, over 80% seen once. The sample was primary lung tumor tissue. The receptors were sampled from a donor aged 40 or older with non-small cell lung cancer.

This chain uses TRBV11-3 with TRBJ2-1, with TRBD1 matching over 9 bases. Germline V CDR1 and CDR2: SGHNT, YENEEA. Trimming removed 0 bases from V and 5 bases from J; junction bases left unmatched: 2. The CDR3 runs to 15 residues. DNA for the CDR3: TGTGCCAGCAGCTTAGAACAGGGGGCTAACAATGAGCAGTTCTTC. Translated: CASSLEQGANNEQFF.

CDR3 sequence reads: CASSQDGQPQHF. The CDR3 DNA reads as TGTGCCAGCAGCCAAGATGGGCAGCCCCAGCATTTT. J is TRBJ1-5 and V is TRBV3-1 (or the pseudogene TRBV3-2), with D unclear. This CDR3 has 12 residues. CDR1 LGHDT and CDR2 YNNKEL come from the germline V gene (reference sequence). Trimming stripped 0 bases from V and 7 bases from J, with 4 bases between.

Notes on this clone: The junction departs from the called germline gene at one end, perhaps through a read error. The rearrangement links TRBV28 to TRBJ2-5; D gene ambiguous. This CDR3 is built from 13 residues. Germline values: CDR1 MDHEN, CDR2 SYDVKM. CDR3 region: CASSPRIQETQYF. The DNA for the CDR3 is TGTGCCAGCAGCCCCAGGATACAAGAAACCCAGTACTTC.

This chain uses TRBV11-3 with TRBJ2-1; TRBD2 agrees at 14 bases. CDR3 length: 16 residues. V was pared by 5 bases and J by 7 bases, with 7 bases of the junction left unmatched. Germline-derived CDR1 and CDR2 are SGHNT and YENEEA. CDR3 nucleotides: TGTGCCAGCAGCCCCGGACTAGCGGGGGGCTTGAATGAGCAGTTCTTC. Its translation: CASSPGLAGGLNEQFF.

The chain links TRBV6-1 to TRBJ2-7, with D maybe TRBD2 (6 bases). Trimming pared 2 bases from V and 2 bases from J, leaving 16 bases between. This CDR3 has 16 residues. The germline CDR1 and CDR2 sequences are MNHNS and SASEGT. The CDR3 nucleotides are TGTGCCAGCAGTGAAAGGTATAGCGGAATTACCTACGAGCAGTACTTC. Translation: CASSERYSGITYEQYF.

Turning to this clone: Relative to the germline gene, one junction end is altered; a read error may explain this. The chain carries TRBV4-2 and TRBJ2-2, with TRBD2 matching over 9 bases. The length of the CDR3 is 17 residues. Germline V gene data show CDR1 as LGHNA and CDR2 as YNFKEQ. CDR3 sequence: CARSQGGGGVITGELFF. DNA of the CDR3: TGTGCCCGCAGCCAAGGAGGCGGGGGGGTAATTACCGGGGAGCTGTTTTTT.

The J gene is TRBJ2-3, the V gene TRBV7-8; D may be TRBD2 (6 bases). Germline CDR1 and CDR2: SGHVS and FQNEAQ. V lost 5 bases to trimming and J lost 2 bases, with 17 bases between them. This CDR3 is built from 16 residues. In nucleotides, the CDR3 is TGTGCCAGCAGCAGCCAGCTATGGGGGGACACAGATACGCAGTATTTT. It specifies CASSSQLWGDTDTQYF.

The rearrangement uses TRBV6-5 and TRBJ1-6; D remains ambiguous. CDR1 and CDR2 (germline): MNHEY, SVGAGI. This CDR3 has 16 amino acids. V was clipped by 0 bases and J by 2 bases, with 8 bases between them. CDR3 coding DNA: TGTGCCAGCAGTTACTCGGGGATCACCTATAATTCACCCCTCCACTTT. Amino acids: CASSYSGITYNSPLHF.

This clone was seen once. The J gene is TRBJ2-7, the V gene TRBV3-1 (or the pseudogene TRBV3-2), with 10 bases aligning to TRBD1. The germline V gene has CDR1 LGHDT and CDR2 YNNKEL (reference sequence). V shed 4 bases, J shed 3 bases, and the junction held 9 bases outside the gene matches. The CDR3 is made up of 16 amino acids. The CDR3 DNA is TGTGCCAGCAGCCCTAGAGGACAGGGGGTCCACTACGAGCAGTACTTC. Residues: CASSPRGQGVHYEQYF.

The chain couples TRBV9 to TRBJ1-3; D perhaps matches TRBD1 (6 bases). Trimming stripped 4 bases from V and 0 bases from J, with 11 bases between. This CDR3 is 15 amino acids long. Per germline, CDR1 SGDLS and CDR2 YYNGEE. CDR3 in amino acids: CASSTGQYSGNTIYF. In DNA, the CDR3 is TGTGCCAGCAGCACTGGACAGTACTCTGGAAACACCATATATTTT.

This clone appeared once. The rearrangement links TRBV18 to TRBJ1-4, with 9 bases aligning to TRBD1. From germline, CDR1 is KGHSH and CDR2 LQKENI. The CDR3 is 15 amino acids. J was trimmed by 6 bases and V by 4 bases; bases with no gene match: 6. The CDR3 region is CASSRWTGEDEKLFF. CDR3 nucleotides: TGTGCCAGCTCACGGTGGACAGGGGAGGATGAAAAACTGTTTTTT.

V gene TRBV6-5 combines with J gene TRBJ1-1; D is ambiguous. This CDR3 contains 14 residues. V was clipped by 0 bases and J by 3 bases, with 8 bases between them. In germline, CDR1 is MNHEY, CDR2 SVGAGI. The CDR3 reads CASSYSGGDTEAFF. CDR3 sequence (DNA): TGTGCCAGCAGTTACTCCGGTGGGGACACTGAAGCTTTCTTT.

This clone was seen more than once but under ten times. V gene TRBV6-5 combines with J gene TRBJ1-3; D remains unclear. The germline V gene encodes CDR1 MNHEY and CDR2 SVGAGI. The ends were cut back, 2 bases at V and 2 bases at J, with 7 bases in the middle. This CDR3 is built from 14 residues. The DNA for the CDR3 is TGTGCCAGCAGTTACGGACGAGCTGGAAACACCATATATTTT. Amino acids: CASSYGRAGNTIYF.

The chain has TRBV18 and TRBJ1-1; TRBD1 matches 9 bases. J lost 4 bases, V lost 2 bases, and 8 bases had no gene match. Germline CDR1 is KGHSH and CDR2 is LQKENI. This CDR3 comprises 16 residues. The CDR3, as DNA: TGTGCCAGCTCACCAAAAGGACAGGGGTGGGTCACTGAAGCTTTCTTT. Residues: CASSPKGQGWVTEAFF.

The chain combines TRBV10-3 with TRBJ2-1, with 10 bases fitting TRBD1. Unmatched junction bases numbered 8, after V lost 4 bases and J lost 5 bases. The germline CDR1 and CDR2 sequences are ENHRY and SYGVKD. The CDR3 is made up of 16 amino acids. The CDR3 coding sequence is TGTGCCATCAGTGGGGGTTGGACAGGGGGTGACAATGAGCAGTTCTTC. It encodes CAISGGWTGGDNEQFF.

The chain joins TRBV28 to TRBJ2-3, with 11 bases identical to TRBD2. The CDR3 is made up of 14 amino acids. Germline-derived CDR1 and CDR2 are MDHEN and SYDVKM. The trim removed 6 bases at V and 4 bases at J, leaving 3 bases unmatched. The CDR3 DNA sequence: TGTGCCAGCAGATTAGCGGGGGGGGCAGATACGCAGTATTTT. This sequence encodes CASRLAGGADTQYF.

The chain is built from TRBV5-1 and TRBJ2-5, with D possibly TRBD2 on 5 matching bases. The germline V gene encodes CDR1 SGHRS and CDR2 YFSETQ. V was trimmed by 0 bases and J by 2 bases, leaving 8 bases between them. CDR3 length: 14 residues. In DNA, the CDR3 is TGCGCCAGCAGCTTGGTCGGGGAACAAGAGACCCAGTACTTC. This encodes CASSLVGEQETQYF.

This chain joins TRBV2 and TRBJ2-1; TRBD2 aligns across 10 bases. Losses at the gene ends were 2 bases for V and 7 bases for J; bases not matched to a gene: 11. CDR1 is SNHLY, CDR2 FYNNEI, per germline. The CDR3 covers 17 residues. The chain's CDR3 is CASSETPASGGLNEQFF. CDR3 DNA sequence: TGTGCCAGCAGTGAAACGCCCGCTAGCGGGGGATTGAATGAGCAGTTCTTC. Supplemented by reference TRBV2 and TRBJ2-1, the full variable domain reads EPEVTQTPSHQVTQMGQEVILRCVPISNHLYFYWYRQILGQKVEFLVSFYNNEISEKSEIFDDQFSVERPDGSNFTLKIRSTKLEDSAMYFCASSETPASGGLNEQFFGPGTRLTVL.

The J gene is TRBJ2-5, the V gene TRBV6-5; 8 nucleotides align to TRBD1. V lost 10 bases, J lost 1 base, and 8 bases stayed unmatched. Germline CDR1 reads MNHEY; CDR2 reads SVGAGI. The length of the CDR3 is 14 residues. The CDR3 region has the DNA TGTGCCACCACGGACAGGGACACCCAAGAGACCCAGTACTTC. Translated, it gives CATTDRDTQETQYF.